Listed below are T cell receptor beta chains from one sample, sequenced in a study of shared clonotypes between healthy human individuals. Only in-frame clones appear in the TCRdb table, and some are missing; sequencing was by immunoSEQ multiplex PCR. The sample lists about 1 million clones; under 80% were seen once. Sequences were obtained from memory CD4+ T cells sorted from blood. The receptors come from a man aged 18 to 30 in good health. CDR3s include the opening cysteine and the closing phenylalanine or tryptophan. The D gene is left open where the match is weak. Size tells how often a clone was seen (once, few, many) or the class of an expanded clone, and some rows leave it out.

len	abundance	d_gene	v_gene	j_gene	CDR3aa	CDR3nt
16	.	.	TRBV5-1	TRBJ1-6	CASSLSDRGSGSPLHF	TGCGCCAGCAGCTTGTCCGACAGAGGCAGCGGTTCACCCCTCCACTTT
15	.	.	TRBV5-1	TRBJ1-6	CASSPSQRGNSPLHF	TGCGCCAGCAGCCCGTCGCAGAGGGGTAATTCACCCCTCCACTTT
15	.	TRBD2	TRBV11-2	TRBJ2-3	CASSYGGVGGNTQYF	TGTGCCAGCAGCTATGGGGGGGTCGGGGGAAATACGCAGTATTTT
14	.	.	TRBV18	TRBJ1-1	CASSPTGGDTEAFF	TGTGCCAGCTCACCAACGGGGGGGGACACTGAAGCTTTCTTT
15	.	.	TRBV10-2	TRBJ1-2	CASSHKPGNGYGYTF	TGCGCCAGCAGCCACAAACCGGGAAATGGATATGGCTACACCTTC
11	.	.	TRBV10-3	TRBJ2-7	CAISEKYEQYF	TGTGCCATCAGTGAGAAATACGAGCAGTACTTC
13	few	.	TRBV28	TRBJ1-1	CASSYAGRTEAFF	TGTGCCAGCAGTTACGCGGGGCGAACTGAAGCTTTCTTT
12	few	.	TRBV5-4	TRBJ1-2	CASRGLNYGYTF	TGTGCCAGCAGGGGCCTTAACTATGGCTACACCTTC
16	.	.	TRBV18	TRBJ2-7	CASSQGQPTEGYEQYF	TGTGCCAGCTCACAGGGACAACCGACTGAGGGCTACGAGCAGTACTTC
14	.	TRBD1	TRBV18	TRBJ1-1	CASIRAGGVTEAFF	TGTGCCAGCATACGGGCAGGGGGCGTCACTGAAGCTTTCTTT
19	.	.	TRBV21-1	TRBJ2-7	CASSKVTRAKYYSLYEQYF	TGTGCCAGCAGCAAAGTAACCCGGGCCAAGTACTACTCCCTCTACGAGCAGTACTTC
17	.	TRBD2	TRBV7-6	TRBJ2-5	CASSSITTSGRGETQYF	TGTGCCAGCAGCTCTATTACGACTAGCGGGAGAGGAGAGACCCAGTACTTC
15	.	.	TRBV7-2	TRBJ2-7	CASSRPGVGIYEQYF	TGTGCCAGCAGTCGGCCGGGGGTCGGGATATACGAGCAGTACTTC
14	once	TRBD1	TRBV6-5	TRBJ2-3	CASTRRDREDTQYF	TGTGCCAGCACCAGAAGGGACAGAGAAGATACGCAGTATTTT
20	once	.	TRBV6-1	TRBJ2-4	CASSEVINMRVRLTKNIQYF	TGTGCCAGCAGTGAAGTTATCAACATGCGCGTTCGTTTGACCAAAAACATTCAGTACTTC
14	.	TRBD1	TRBV5-1	TRBJ1-2	CASSLGPQGEGYTF	TGCGCCAGCAGCTTGGGGCCCCAGGGGGAAGGCTACACCTTC
15	.	.	TRBV9	TRBJ1-2	CASSGTIGGGYGYTF	TGTGCCAGCAGCGGTACCATTGGGGGAGGCTATGGCTACACCTTC
13	.	.	TRBV2	TRBJ2-5	CASNWNSQETQYF	TGTGCCAGCAATTGGAACAGCCAAGAGACCCAGTACTTC
17	.	TRBD2	TRBV2	TRBJ2-2	CASRRLAGVESTGELFF	TGTGCCAGCAGACGACTAGCGGGAGTAGAGAGCACCGGGGAGCTGTTTTTT
14	.	.	TRBV7-2	TRBJ2-3	CASSPTEVTDTQYF	TGTGCCAGCAGCCCCACGGAGGTCACAGATACGCAGTATTTT
16	.	.	TRBV14	TRBJ1-5	CASSQGGSGSNQPQHF	TGTGCCAGCAGCCAAGGAGGCTCAGGAAGCAATCAGCCCCAGCATTTT
15	few	.	TRBV6-1	TRBJ2-3	CASIKGVLNTDTQYF	TGTGCCAGCATTAAGGGGGTCCTGAACACAGATACGCAGTATTTT
11	.	.	TRBV25-1	TRBJ2-1	CASSESPRQFF	TGTGCCAGCAGTGAATCCCCTAGGCAGTTCTTC
15	few	TRBD1	TRBV25-1	TRBJ1-1	CASSDQGAWNTEAFF	TGTGCCAGCAGTGATCAGGGGGCCTGGAACACTGAAGCTTTCTTT
15	.	.	TRBV14	TRBJ2-2	CASSQAPGKGGELFF	TGTGCCAGCAGCCAAGCCCCCGGGAAGGGCGGGGAGCTGTTTTTT
16	.	TRBD1	TRBV4-3	TRBJ2-1	CASSLQVDRGPDEQFF	TGCGCCAGCAGCCTTCAGGTGGACAGGGGGCCGGATGAGCAGTTCTTC
14	.	.	TRBV11-2	TRBJ2-7	CASSLGDFPYEQYF	TGTGCCAGCAGCCTGGGGGACTTCCCCTACGAGCAGTACTTC
13	.	TRBD1	TRBV25-1	TRBJ1-4	CASMRGQSEKLFF	TGTGCCAGCATGAGGGGACAGAGCGAAAAACTGTTTTTT